A single sample is the source of the 15 T cell receptor beta chains below, sequenced in a study of blood T cell repertoires in COVID-19. Generated by immunoSEQ multiplex PCR, the TCRdb table keeps only in-frame clones and is missing some. Among around 60,000 clones, 75% to 95% were seen once, and the ten largest hold approximately 2.1%. The sample comprised peripheral blood. These receptors all stem from a man aged 60 to 69 with acute or convalescent COVID-19.

This rearrangement joins TRBV27 to TRBJ2-7; 8 nucleotides agree with TRBD2. This CDR3 has 15 amino acids. The junction had 6 bases not matched to a gene; V was cut back by 0 bases and J by 5 bases. CDR1 is MNHEY, CDR2 SMNVEV, per germline (reference sequence). CDR3 loop: CASSLSTGGSHEQYF. The CDR3 DNA is TGTGCCAGCAGTTTATCCACGGGGGGGTCCCACGAGCAGTACTTC.

The rearrangement joins TRBV7-6 to TRBJ1-2, with TRBD1 matching 9 bases. Germline V gives CDR1 SGHVS, CDR2 FNYEAQ. This CDR3 is built from 15 residues. Germline trimming cut 5 bases from V and 6 bases from J; bases unmatched to any gene: 10. The CDR3 protein is CASSPRGTGFDGYTF. The CDR3 DNA reads TGTGCCAGCAGCCCCAGGGGGACAGGGTTCGATGGCTACACCTTC.

The chain combines TRBV19 with TRBJ1-3, with D possibly being TRBD1 (6 bases). The V end lost 0 bases, the J end lost 0 bases, and 9 bases lay between the germline ends. The CDR3 length is 16 residues. Per the germline V gene, CDR1 is LNHDA and CDR2 is SQIVND (reference sequence). In DNA, the CDR3 is TGTGCCAGTAGTATAGATGGACAGAACTCTGGAAACACCATATATTTT. Amino acids: CASSIDGQNSGNTIYF.

The genes are TRBV2 and TRBJ2-1; 10 nucleotides agree with TRBD2. CDR3 length: 17 residues. V was clipped by 2 bases and J by 7 bases; unmatched bases: 11. CDR1 is SNHLY and CDR2 is FYNNEI in the germline V gene. For the CDR3, the DNA is TGTGCCAGCAGTGAAAGGGTAGCGGGAGGCAGGAAGAATGAGCAGTTCTTC. Translating it yields CASSERVAGGRKNEQFF.

The V gene is TRBV18, the J gene TRBJ1-1, with D possibly TRBD1 on 5 matching bases. Germline values: CDR1 KGHSH, CDR2 LQKENI. V was pared by 4 bases and J by 1 base, with 13 bases between. This CDR3 comprises 15 residues. CDR3 in amino acids: CASSQNPTGNTEAFF. CDR3 sequence (DNA): TGTGCCAGCTCACAAAATCCCACAGGGAACACTGAAGCTTTCTTT.

The chain has TRBV5-1 and TRBJ1-3; no clear D gene. Trimming cost V 0 bases and J 0 bases, with 13 bases left between them. The CDR3 runs 17 residues. Germline V gene data show CDR1 as SGHRS and CDR2 as YFSETQ. In nucleotides, the CDR3 is TGCGCCAGCAGCTTGGATCCGGGTTCCAGCTCTGGAAACACCATATATTTT. As protein: CASSLDPGSSSGNTIYF. The whole variable domain, remainder taken from reference TRBV5-1 and TRBJ1-3, is KAGVTQTPRYLIKTRGQQVTLSCSPISGHRSVSWYQQTPGQGLQFLFEYFSETQRNKGNFPGRFSGRQFSNSRSEMNVSTLELGDSALYLCASSLDPGSSSGNTIYFGEGSWLTVV.

The chain couples TRBV28 to TRBJ1-2; 10 bases fit TRBD1. This CDR3 contains 16 residues. The V and J ends lost 2 bases and 5 bases, in that order; junction bases with no gene match: 8. Germline assignment: CDR1 MDHEN and CDR2 SYDVKM. CDR3 loop: CASSLPGQGLWYGYTF. CDR3 sequence (DNA): TGTGCCAGCAGTTTACCGGGACAGGGGTTGTGGTATGGCTACACCTTC.

The table lists this clone with a count of one. One end of the junction varies from germline; a read error may be responsible. The rearrangement uses TRBV12-3 or TRBV12-4 and TRBJ2-1; 7 nucleotides line up with TRBD1. This CDR3 comprises 12 residues. Here the CDR3 reads CASGAHETGKVF. In DNA, the CDR3 is TGTGCCAGCGGTGCCCACGAGACAGGGAAAGTCTTC.

The rearrangement joins TRBV6-5 to TRBJ2-1; 8 bases align to TRBD2. Looked up from germline, CDR1 is MNHEY and CDR2 is SVGAGI. The CDR3 extends over 16 amino acids. The junction had 12 bases not matched to a gene; V was cut back by 2 bases and J by 9 bases. In DNA form, the CDR3 reads TGTGCCAGCAGTTACCACGGGACTAGTAGGGAGAGTGAGCAGTTCTTC. Its protein is CASSYHGTSRESEQFF.

This rearrangement joins TRBV7-6 to TRBJ2-1, with 8 bases aligning to TRBD2. The CDR3 covers 16 residues. CDR1 is SGHVS and CDR2 is FNYEAQ in the germline V gene. Unmatched junction bases numbered 10, after V lost 4 bases and J lost 5 bases. The CDR3 is CASSYGLAIPDNEQFF. The CDR3 DNA sequence: TGTGCCAGCAGCTACGGACTAGCTATACCGGACAATGAGCAGTTCTTC.

The chain joins TRBV30 to TRBJ1-5; D is unclear. V lost 0 bases, J lost 7 bases, and 16 bases lay in between. Germline V lookup: CDR1 GTSNPN, CDR2 SVGIG (reference sequence). The CDR3 length is 15 residues. The DNA of the CDR3 is TGTGCCTGGAGTGTGGGAGACGGAGCGTGGCAGCCCCAGCATTTT. This encodes CAWSVGDGAWQPQHF.

The chain links TRBV6-1 to TRBJ1-5, with D perhaps matching TRBD1 (5 bases). CDR1 and CDR2 (germline): MNHNS, SASEGT. V gave up 2 bases and J gave up 7 bases, with 9 bases separating them. The CDR3 spans 13 residues. The CDR3 here is CASSETGEQPQHF. The CDR3 nucleotides read TGTGCCAGCAGTGAAACGGGGGAACAGCCCCAGCATTTT.

This chain uses TRBV11-1 with TRBJ1-1, with TRBD1 identical over 9 bases. Germline lookup yields CDR1 SGHAT and CDR2 FQDESV (reference sequence). J gave up 4 bases and V 5 bases, and 5 bases lay outside the gene matches. This CDR3 is 14 amino acids long. The CDR3 DNA reads TGTGCCAGCAGCCAGCGGACAGGGGTCACTGAAGCTTTCTTT. Translation: CASSQRTGVTEAFF.

The rearrangement links TRBV28 to TRBJ2-3; TRBD2 aligns across 11 bases. Germline-derived CDR1 and CDR2 are MDHEN and SYDVKM. This CDR3 contains 16 residues. J was trimmed by 6 bases and V by 6 bases; bases with no gene match: 11. The CDR3 spells CASRRGTSGIRDTQYF. The CDR3 region has the DNA TGTGCCAGCAGACGGGGGACTAGCGGAATCAGGGATACGCAGTATTTT.

This chain uses TRBV4-3 with TRBJ2-2; tentative D call: TRBD2 (6 bases). CDR1 and CDR2 (germline): LGHNA, YSLEER. The CDR3 is made up of 14 amino acids. V lost 3 bases to trimming and J lost 3 bases, with 8 bases between them. CDR3: CASSHGRYTGELFF. The DNA of the CDR3 is TGCGCCAGCAGCCATGGGAGGTACACCGGGGAGCTGTTTTTT.